These T cell receptor beta chains were read from a single sample in a study of CD8+ T cells in alopecia areata. The assay was immunoSEQ multiplex PCR, and TCRdb's table has in-frame clones only and misses some. Among some 150,000 clones, about 59% were seen once, and the ten largest hold more than 15%. This material consisted of CD8+ T cells sorted from blood, taken at week 4, from a patient treated with tofacitinib. These TCRs come from a human donor with alopecia areata. CDR3s include the opening cysteine and the closing phenylalanine or tryptophan. The D gene is left open where the match is weak. For some rows the clone size is stated as once, few or many, or as a class when expanded; others skip it.

clone_size: once; d_call: NA; j_call: TRBJ2-7; v_call: TRBV5-1; cdr3_nt: TGCGCCAGCAGCCAGCTTGAGGGGGAGGGGAGCCCCTACGAGCAGTACTTC; cdr3_aa: CASSQLEGEGSPYEQYF
clone_size: few; d_call: TRBD2; j_call: TRBJ2-5; v_call: TRBV12-5; cdr3_nt: TGTGCTAGTGGTCGACCGGGACTAGCCGCGACCCAGTACTTC; cdr3_aa: CASGRPGLAATQYF
clone_size: NA; d_call: NA; j_call: TRBJ2-2; v_call: TRBV29-1; cdr3_nt: TGCAGCGTTGAGGAACCTGGACAGTCGGACACCGGGGAGCTGTTTTTT; cdr3_aa: CSVEEPGQSDTGELFF
clone_size: few; d_call: NA; j_call: TRBJ1-1; v_call: TRBV27; cdr3_nt: TGTGCCAGCAGTTTATCCCCGGGTGGCACTGAAGCTTTCTTT; cdr3_aa: CASSLSPGGTEAFF
clone_size: NA; d_call: TRBD2; j_call: TRBJ2-3; v_call: TRBV27; cdr3_nt: TGTGCCAGCAGTTTAATCCTGGCGGGGGGATCAGATACGCAGTATTTT; cdr3_aa: CASSLILAGGSDTQYF
clone_size: NA; d_call: NA; j_call: TRBJ2-1; v_call: TRBV9; cdr3_nt: TGTGCCAGCAGCTCTCGGGTGGGGATCAGTGAGCAGTTCTTC; cdr3_aa: CASSSRVGISEQFF
clone_size: few; d_call: TRBD1; j_call: TRBJ2-2; v_call: TRBV30; cdr3_nt: TGTGCCTGGACTGACAGGGGGAACACCGGGGAGCTGTTTTTT; cdr3_aa: CAWTDRGNTGELFF
clone_size: few; d_call: TRBD1; j_call: TRBJ1-5; v_call: TRBV27; cdr3_nt: TGTGCCAGCAGTTTTCGGGACAGGTCCCCACTTAATCAGCCCCAGCATTTT; cdr3_aa: CASSFRDRSPLNQPQHF
clone_size: NA; d_call: TRBD2; j_call: TRBJ2-7; v_call: TRBV19; cdr3_nt: TGTGCCAGTAGTGGACTAGCGGGGGCCTCTTCCTACGAGCAGTACTTC; cdr3_aa: CASSGLAGASSYEQYF
clone_size: NA; d_call: NA; j_call: TRBJ2-3; v_call: TRBV11-2; cdr3_nt: TGTGCCAGCAGCTTAGTAACGTCCACAGATACGCAGTATTTT; cdr3_aa: CASSLVTSTDTQYF
clone_size: NA; d_call: NA; j_call: TRBJ1-1; v_call: TRBV7-9; cdr3_nt: TGTGCCAGCAGCCAACAGGGAATTGAAGCTTTCTTT; cdr3_aa: CASSQQGIEAFF
clone_size: few; d_call: TRBD2; j_call: TRBJ2-1; v_call: TRBV4-1; cdr3_nt: TGCGCCAGCAGAACTAGCGGGGGGACCAATGAGCAGTTCTTC; cdr3_aa: CASRTSGGTNEQFF
clone_size: NA; d_call: TRBD1; j_call: TRBJ1-1; v_call: TRBV30; cdr3_nt: TGTGCCTGGAGCCCAGGGGGCACTGAAGCTTTCTTT; cdr3_aa: CAWSPGGTEAFF
clone_size: NA; d_call: TRBD1; j_call: TRBJ1-1; v_call: TRBV30; cdr3_nt: TGTGCCTGGAGTTCCCCACAGGGGAGGAAGACTGAAGCTTTCTTT; cdr3_aa: CAWSSPQGRKTEAFF
clone_size: few; d_call: TRBD1; j_call: TRBJ1-4; v_call: TRBV6-1; cdr3_nt: TGTGCCAGCAGTGGGAAGGGGGCCGGAAAACTGTTTTTT; cdr3_aa: CASSGKGAGKLFF
clone_size: NA; d_call: NA; j_call: TRBJ2-7; v_call: TRBV7-9; cdr3_nt: TGTGCCAGCGGGTCAGCAACCTACGAGCAGTACTTC; cdr3_aa: CASGSATYEQYF
clone_size: NA; d_call: NA; j_call: TRBJ1-5; v_call: TRBV27; cdr3_nt: TGTGCCAGCAGTTTACAGGCCAATCAGCCCCAGCATTTT; cdr3_aa: CASSLQANQPQHF
clone_size: NA; d_call: TRBD1; j_call: TRBJ2-7; v_call: TRBV7-4; cdr3_nt: TGTGCCAGCAGCTTTGGGACAGGCTACGAGCAGTACTTC; cdr3_aa: CASSFGTGYEQYF
clone_size: NA; d_call: TRBD1; j_call: TRBJ2-7; v_call: TRBV2; cdr3_nt: TGTGCCAGCAGTGAAGGGCAGGGGGCTGGGTACGAGCAGTACTTC; cdr3_aa: CASSEGQGAGYEQYF
clone_size: NA; d_call: NA; j_call: TRBJ1-1; v_call: TRBV30; cdr3_nt: TGTGCCTGGAGTGCGGGTATTCTGCACACTGAAGCTTTCTTT; cdr3_aa: CAWSAGILHTEAFF
clone_size: NA; d_call: NA; j_call: TRBJ1-5; v_call: TRBV18; cdr3_nt: TGTGCCAGCTCACCAAAACCCCGGGAGGCGAGCCAGCCCCAGCATTTT; cdr3_aa: CASSPKPREASQPQHF
clone_size: NA; d_call: NA; j_call: TRBJ2-7; v_call: TRBV4-1; cdr3_nt: TGCGCCAGCAGCCCCACTAGCAACCCCTACGAGCAGTACTTC; cdr3_aa: CASSPTSNPYEQYF
clone_size: NA; d_call: TRBD1; j_call: TRBJ1-2; v_call: TRBV27; cdr3_nt: TGTGCCAGCAGTTCATCGGCGGGGACAGGCCATGGCTACACCTTC; cdr3_aa: CASSSSAGTGHGYTF
clone_size: NA; d_call: NA; j_call: TRBJ1-1; v_call: TRBV7-9; cdr3_nt: TGTGCCAGCAGCCCCCGGCCGGGACGGAACACTGAAGCTTTCTTT; cdr3_aa: CASSPRPGRNTEAFF
clone_size: few; d_call: NA; j_call: TRBJ2-2; v_call: TRBV2; cdr3_nt: TGTGCCAGCAGGGCTCCGACCCCGAACACCGGGGAGCTGTTTTTT; cdr3_aa: CASRAPTPNTGELFF
clone_size: NA; d_call: NA; j_call: TRBJ1-2; v_call: TRBV30; cdr3_nt: TGTGCCTGGAGTGTAGGGGGTGGCTATGGCTACACCTTC; cdr3_aa: CAWSVGGGYGYTF
clone_size: NA; d_call: NA; j_call: TRBJ2-7; v_call: TRBV11-1; cdr3_nt: TGTGCCAGCAGCTTCGGAAGCTCCTACGAGCAGTACTTC; cdr3_aa: CASSFGSSYEQYF
clone_size: NA; d_call: NA; j_call: TRBJ1-1; v_call: TRBV4-1; cdr3_nt: TGCGCCAGCAGCCTTATAGGGGGGAACACTGAAGCTTTCTTT; cdr3_aa: CASSLIGGNTEAFF
clone_size: NA; d_call: NA; j_call: TRBJ2-7; v_call: TRBV7-9; cdr3_nt: TGTGCCAGCAGCTTGGGATCCTACGAGCAGTACTTC; cdr3_aa: CASSLGSYEQYF
clone_size: few; d_call: NA; j_call: TRBJ2-2; v_call: TRBV29-1; cdr3_nt: TGCAGCGCCCCGGGACCGAACACCGGGGAGCTGTTTTTT; cdr3_aa: CSAPGPNTGELFF